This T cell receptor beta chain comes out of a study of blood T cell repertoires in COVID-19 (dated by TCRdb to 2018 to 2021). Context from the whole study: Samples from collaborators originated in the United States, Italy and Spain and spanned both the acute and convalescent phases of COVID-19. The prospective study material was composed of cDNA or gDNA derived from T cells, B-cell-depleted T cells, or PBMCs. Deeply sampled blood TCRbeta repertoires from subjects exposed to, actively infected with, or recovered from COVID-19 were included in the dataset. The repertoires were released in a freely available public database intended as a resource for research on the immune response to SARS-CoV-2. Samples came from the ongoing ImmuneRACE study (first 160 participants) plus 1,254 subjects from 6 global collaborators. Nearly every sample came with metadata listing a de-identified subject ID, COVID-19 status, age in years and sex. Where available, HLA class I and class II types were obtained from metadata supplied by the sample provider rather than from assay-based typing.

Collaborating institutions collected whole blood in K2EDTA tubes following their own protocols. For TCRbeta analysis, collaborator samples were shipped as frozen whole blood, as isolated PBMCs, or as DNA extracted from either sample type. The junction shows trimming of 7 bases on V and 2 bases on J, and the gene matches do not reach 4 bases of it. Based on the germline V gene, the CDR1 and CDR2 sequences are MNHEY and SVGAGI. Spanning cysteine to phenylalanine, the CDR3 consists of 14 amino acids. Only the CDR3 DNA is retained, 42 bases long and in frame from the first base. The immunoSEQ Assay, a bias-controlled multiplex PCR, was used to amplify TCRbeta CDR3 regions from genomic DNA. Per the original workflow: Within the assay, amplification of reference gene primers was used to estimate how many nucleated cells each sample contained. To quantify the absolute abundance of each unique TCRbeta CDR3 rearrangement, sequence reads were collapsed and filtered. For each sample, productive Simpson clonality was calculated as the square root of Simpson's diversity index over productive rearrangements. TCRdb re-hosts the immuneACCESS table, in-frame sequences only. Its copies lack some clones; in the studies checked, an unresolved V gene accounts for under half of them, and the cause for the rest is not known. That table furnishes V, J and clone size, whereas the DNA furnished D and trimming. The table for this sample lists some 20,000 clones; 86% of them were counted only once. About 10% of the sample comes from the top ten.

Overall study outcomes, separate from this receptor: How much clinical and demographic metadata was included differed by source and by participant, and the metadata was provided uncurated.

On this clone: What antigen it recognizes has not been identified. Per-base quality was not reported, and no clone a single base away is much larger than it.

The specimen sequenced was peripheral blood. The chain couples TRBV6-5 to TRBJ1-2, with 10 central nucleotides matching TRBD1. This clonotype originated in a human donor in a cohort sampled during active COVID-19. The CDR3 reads CASKWTGGNYGYTF. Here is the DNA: TGTGCCAGCAAGTGGACAGGGGGGAACTATGGCTACACCTTC.